This T cell receptor beta chain was recovered during a study of cytomegalovirus exposure and HLA in healthy donors. Overall study: Samples from HLA-typed donors yielded 65 million to 90 million unique TCRs in an early data release.

Germline lookup yields CDR1 LGHNA and CDR2 YSLEER. V dropped 5 bases and J dropped 6 bases, with 14 bases sitting between them. The CDR3 consists of 13 residues. The PCR had 60 Vbeta and 13 Jbeta primers. The table came from immunoSEQ multiplex PCR; TCRdb's copy has only in-frame clones and leaves some out. The sample contains about 130,000 clones, about 76% of which appear only once. The source of this sequence is a woman between 40 and 50 years old in good health and CMV-seronegative. The sequenced sample was PBMCs. This chain connects TRBV4-3 to TRBJ2-7; perhaps TRBD1 as D (5 bases). The CDR3 DNA reads as TGCGCCAGCAGCGCGCTAGGGCAGGGCGAGCAGTACTTC. Translated: CASSALGQGEQYF.